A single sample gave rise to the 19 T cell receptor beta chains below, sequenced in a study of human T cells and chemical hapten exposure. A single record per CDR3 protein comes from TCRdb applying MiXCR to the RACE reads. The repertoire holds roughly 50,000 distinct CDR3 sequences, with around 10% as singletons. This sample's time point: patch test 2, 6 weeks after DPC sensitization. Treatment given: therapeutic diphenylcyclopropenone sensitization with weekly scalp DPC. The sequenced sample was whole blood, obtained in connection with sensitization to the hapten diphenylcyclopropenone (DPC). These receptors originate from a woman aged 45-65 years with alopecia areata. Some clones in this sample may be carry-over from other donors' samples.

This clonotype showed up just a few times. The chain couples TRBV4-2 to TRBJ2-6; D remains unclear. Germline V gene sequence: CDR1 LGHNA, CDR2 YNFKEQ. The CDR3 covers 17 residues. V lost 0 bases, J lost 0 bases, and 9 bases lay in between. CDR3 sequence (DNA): TGTGCCAGCAGCCAAGAAAGAACAACCTCTGGGGCCAACGTCCTGACTTTC. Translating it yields CASSQERTTSGANVLTF.

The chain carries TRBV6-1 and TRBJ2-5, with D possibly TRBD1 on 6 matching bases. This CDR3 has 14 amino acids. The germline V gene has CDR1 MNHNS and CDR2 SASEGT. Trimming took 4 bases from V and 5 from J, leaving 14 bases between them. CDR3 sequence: CASSVQGLQETQYF. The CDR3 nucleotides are TGTGCCAGCAGTGTACAGGGTTTACAGGAGACCCAGTACTTC.

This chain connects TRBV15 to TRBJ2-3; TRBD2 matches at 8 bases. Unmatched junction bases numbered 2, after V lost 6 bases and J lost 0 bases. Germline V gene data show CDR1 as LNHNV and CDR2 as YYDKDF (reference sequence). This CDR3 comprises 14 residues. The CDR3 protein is CATRGGRSTDTQYF. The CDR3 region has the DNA TGTGCCACCAGGGGCGGGAGGAGCACAGATACGCAGTATTTT.

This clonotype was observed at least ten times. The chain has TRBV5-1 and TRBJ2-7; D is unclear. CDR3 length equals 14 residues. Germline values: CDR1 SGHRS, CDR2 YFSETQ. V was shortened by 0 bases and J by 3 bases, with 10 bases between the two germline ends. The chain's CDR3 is CASSLGTRGYEQYF. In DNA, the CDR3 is TGCGCCAGCAGCTTGGGTACGCGAGGCTACGAGCAGTACTTC.

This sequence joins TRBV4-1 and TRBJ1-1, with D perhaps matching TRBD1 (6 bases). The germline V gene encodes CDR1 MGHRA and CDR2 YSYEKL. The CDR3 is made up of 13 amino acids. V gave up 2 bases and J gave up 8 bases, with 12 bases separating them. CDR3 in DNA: TGCGCCAGCAGCCAACCAGGGGCCGTAGAAGCTTTCTTT. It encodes CASSQPGAVEAFF.

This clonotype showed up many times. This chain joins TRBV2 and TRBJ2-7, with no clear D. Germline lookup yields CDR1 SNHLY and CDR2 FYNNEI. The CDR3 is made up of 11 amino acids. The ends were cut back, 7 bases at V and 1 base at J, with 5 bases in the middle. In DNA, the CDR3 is TGTGCCAGCATACAGTCCTACGAGCAGTACTTC. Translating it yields CASIQSYEQYF.

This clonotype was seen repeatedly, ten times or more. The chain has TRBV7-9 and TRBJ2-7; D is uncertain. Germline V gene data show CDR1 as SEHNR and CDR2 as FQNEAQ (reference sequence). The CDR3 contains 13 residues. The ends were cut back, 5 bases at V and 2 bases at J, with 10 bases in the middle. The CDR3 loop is CASSPVPAYEQYF. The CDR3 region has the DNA TGTGCCAGCAGCCCAGTCCCTGCCTACGAGCAGTACTTC.

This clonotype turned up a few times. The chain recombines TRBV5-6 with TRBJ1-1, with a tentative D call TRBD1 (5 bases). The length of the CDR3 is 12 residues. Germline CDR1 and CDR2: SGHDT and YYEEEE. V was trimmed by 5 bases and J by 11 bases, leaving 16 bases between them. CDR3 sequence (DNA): TGTGCCAGCAGTGCCCAGGGCCCCGAGGCTTTCTTT. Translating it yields CASSAQGPEAFF.

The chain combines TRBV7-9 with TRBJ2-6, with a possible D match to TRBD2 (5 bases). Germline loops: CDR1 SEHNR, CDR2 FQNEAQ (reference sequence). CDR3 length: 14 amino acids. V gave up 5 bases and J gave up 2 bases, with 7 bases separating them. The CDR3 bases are TGTGCCAGCAGCGTGACTACTGGGGCCAACGTCCTGACTTTC. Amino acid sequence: CASSVTTGANVLTF.

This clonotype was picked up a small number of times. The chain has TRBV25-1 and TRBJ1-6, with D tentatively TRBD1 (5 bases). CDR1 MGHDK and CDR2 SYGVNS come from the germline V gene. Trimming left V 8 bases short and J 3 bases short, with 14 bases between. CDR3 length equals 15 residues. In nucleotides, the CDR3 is TGTGCCAGCCTTTCGACAGTCGACTATAATTCACCCCTCCACTTT. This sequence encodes CASLSTVDYNSPLHF. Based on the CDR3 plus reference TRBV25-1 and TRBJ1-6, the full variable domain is EADIYQTPRYLVIGTGKKITLECSQTMGHDKMYWYQQDPGMELHLIHYSYGVNSTEKGDLSSESTVSRIRTEHFPLTLESARPSHTSQYLCASLSTVDYNSPLHFGNGTRLTVT.

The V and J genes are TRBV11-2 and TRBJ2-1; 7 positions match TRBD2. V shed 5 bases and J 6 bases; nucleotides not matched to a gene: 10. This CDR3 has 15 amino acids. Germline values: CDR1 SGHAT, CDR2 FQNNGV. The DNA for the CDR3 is TGTGCCAGCAGCCGCAACCCGACTAGCAGCAATGAGCAGTTCTTC. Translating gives CASSRNPTSSNEQFF.

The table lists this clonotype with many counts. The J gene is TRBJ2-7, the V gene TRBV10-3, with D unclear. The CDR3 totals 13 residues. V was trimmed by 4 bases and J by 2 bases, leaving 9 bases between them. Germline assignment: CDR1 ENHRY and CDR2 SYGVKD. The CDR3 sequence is CAISGTAPYEQYF. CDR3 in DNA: TGTGCCATCAGTGGGACGGCCCCCTACGAGCAGTACTTC.

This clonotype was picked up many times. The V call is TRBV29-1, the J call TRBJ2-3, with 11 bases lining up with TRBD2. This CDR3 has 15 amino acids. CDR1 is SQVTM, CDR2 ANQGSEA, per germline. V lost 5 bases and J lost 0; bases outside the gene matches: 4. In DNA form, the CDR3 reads TGCAGCGTTAAGACTAGCGGGGTTAGCACAGATACGCAGTATTTT. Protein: CSVKTSGVSTDTQYF.

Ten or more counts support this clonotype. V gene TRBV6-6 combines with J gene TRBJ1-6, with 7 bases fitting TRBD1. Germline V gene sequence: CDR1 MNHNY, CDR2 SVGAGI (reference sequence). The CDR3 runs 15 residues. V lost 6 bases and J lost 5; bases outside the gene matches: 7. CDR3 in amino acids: CASRPTGRDNSPLHF. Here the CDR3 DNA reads TGTGCCAGCAGACCGACAGGGAGGGATAATTCACCCCTCCACTTT.

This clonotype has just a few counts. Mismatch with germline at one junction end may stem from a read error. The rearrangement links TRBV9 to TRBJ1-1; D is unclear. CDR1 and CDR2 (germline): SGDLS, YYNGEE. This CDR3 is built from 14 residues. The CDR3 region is CASSVVGSAAHLSF. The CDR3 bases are TGTGCCAGCAGCGTAGTAGGATCGGCAGCCCACCTGTCTTTT.

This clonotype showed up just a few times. In DNA form, the CDR3 reads TGTGCCAGCAGCTCGACCATACCCTCGACAGGGCTGGCAGATACGCAGTATTTT. It codes for CASSSTIPSTGLADTQYF. The chain is built from TRBV7-6 and TRBJ2-3, with 7 bases fitting TRBD1. This CDR3 has 18 amino acids. Unmatched junction bases numbered 17, after V lost 4 bases and J lost 4 bases. The germline V gene encodes CDR1 SGHVS and CDR2 FNYEAQ.

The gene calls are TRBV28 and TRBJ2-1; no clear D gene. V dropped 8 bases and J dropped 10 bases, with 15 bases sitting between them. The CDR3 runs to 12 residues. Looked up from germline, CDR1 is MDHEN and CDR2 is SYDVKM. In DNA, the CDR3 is TGTGCCAGCGAACACCGACGTTTGGAGCAGTTCTTC. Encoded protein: CASEHRRLEQFF.

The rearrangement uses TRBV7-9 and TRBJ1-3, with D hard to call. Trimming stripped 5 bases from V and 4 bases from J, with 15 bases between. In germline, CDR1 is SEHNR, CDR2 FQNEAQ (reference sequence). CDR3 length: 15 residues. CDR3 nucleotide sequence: TGTGCCAGCAGCCCAAAAATGAGGCTAGGAAACACCATATATTTT. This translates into CASSPKMRLGNTIYF.

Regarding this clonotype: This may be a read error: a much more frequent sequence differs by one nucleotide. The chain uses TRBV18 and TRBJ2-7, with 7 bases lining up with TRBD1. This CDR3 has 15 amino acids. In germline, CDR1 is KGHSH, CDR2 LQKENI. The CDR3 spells CDSSLRTGEAYEQYF. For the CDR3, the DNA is TGTGACAGCTCCCTGAGGACAGGAGAGGCCTACGAGCAGTACTTC.